This TCR beta chain was obtained from a study of T cell changes during pregnancy in multiple sclerosis. Here immunoSEQ multiplex PCR was the method, and the copy in TCRdb shows in-frame clones only, minus some. The data show about 100,000 clones, over 85% seen once. The table lists this clone with a count of one. The CDR3 is made up of 13 amino acids. The V gene's germline CDR1 is LNHDA and CDR2 SQIVND (reference sequence). V lost 5 bases and J lost 6, with 12 bases in between. Sequences were derived from peripheral blood, sampled after pregnancy. This chain links TRBV19 with TRBJ2-3, with D possibly TRBD1 on 6 matching bases. The TCR was taken from a female donor with multiple sclerosis, enrolled in a pregnancy study. For the CDR3, the DNA is TGTGCCAGTAGTGATTCGAGGGGGGATACGCAGTATTTT. Amino acid sequence: CASSDSRGDTQYF.